This entry is about one TCR beta chain. The antigen is not known. This sample is part of a study of shared clonotypes between healthy human individuals. About the study: For every donor, three CD4 naive, three CD4 memory, two CD8 naive and one CD8 memory plates were used. The study, taken as a whole, reports: Larger estimated richness was generally seen in naive subsets than in memory subsets. Clonotype sharing among donors was expected to depend on sequencing depth.

Naive CD8 cells were CD45RO-negative, positively selected for CCR7, excluding terminally differentiated effector memory CD45RA+ cells. The CDR3 has 13 residues. The germline V gene has CDR1 MGHRA and CDR2 YSYEKL. V was cut by 5 bases and J by 4 bases, with 12 bases left in between. Using immunoSEQ multiplex PCR, the repertoire was profiled, and TCRdb retains in-frame clones only, with some absent. The sample comprises about 590,000 clones, about 95% of which are singletons, and about 0.11% rests with the top ten. The gene calls are TRBV4-1 and TRBJ2-7; possibly TRBD2 for D (6 bases). Sequencing used naive CD8+ T cells sorted from blood. The sequence derives from a woman aged 25 to 39 in good health. CDR3 protein: CASSGGKSYEQYF. DNA of the CDR3: TGCGCCAGCAGCGGCGGGAAAAGTTACGAGCAGTACTTC.